Each of the 21 T cell receptor beta chains below was sequenced from the same sample in a study of monozygotic twins with inflammatory bowel disease. TCRdb derives one entry per CDR3 protein from the 5' RACE reads, leaving out DNA. The sample data list some 170,000 distinct CDR3 sequences. Sequencing was performed on blood. Receptor source: a human donor with ulcerative colitis or Crohn's disease, or a healthy co-twin of an affected twin (not recorded which).

This chain connects TRBV25-1 to TRBJ1-2; TCRdb selects TRBD1, and the lack of DNA leaves this call unchecked. Germline V gene lookup returns CDR1 MGHDK and CDR2 SYGVNS. The CDR3 is 18 residues long. The CDR3 region is CASSDSTPRDRIMYGYTF.

This rearrangement joins TRBV9 to TRBJ2-2; the TCRdb D gene call, TRBD2, has no DNA to confirm it. CDR1 is SGDLS and CDR2 is YYNGEE in the germline V gene. This CDR3 has 16 residues. CDR3: CASSAGLAENTGELFF. Full variable domain (rest looked up from reference TRBV9 and TRBJ2-2): DSGVTQTPKHLITATGQRVTLRCSPRSGDLSVYWYQQSLDQGLQFLIQYYNGEERAKGNILERFSAQQFPDLHSELNLSSLELGDSALYFCASSAGLAENTGELFFGEGSRLTVL.

The V gene is TRBV6-2 or TRBV6-3, the J gene TRBJ1-1; TCRdb names TRBD1, which stays unverified in the absence of DNA. Per the germline V gene, CDR1 is MNHEY and CDR2 is SVGEGT. CDR3 length: 12 amino acids. The CDR3 region is CASRSQGPGAFF.

The chain recombines TRBV24-1 with TRBJ1-5. The CDR3 runs 13 residues. In germline, CDR1 is KGHDR, CDR2 SFDVKD. The CDR3 is CATSVGLNQPQHF.

V gene TRBV27 combines with J gene TRBJ2-1; TCRdb picks TRBD2, but there is no DNA to check that call. CDR3 length: 18 amino acids. CDR1 is MNHEY and CDR2 is SMNVEV in the germline V gene (reference sequence). CDR3 residues: CASSLALGSSISYNEQFF.

This chain uses TRBV4-1 with TRBJ2-3; TCRdb reports TRBD1, a call that lacks DNA to check it against. CDR3 size: 14 residues. Germline CDR1 and CDR2: MGHRA and YSYEKL. The CDR3 reads CASGQGAQTDTQYF.

The chain is built from TRBV12-3 or TRBV12-4 and TRBJ2-3. The CDR3 extends over 14 amino acids. The chain's CDR3 is CASTTMMSTDTQYF.

The chain links TRBV9 to TRBJ2-2; with no DNA, the TCRdb D assignment of TRBD1 cannot be verified. The CDR3 has 16 amino acids. From germline, CDR1 is SGDLS and CDR2 YYNGEE. CDR3 amino acids: CASSVVVTGESGELFF.

The V and J genes are TRBV4-3 and TRBJ1-1; TCRdb selects TRBD1, and the lack of DNA leaves this call unchecked. CDR1 is LGHNA, CDR2 YSLEER, per germline. CDR3 size: 19 residues. CDR3 residues: CASSHSLVRDRGDHTEAFF.

This sequence joins TRBV29-1 and TRBJ1-1; checking the TCRdb D call of TRBD1 is not possible without DNA. There are 15 residues in the CDR3. Germline V CDR1 and CDR2: SQVTM, ANQGSEA. This CDR3 reads CSVDPHNSMNTEAFF.

The chain recombines TRBV25-1 with TRBJ2-3; TCRdb indicates TRBD2, and absent DNA this call remains unverified. CDR1 is MGHDK, CDR2 SYGVNS, per germline. The CDR3 consists of 16 residues. Here the CDR3 reads CASSYTSGASTDTQYF.

The CDR3 here is CASMRLAASTDTQYF. This chain links TRBV5-1 with TRBJ2-3; TCRdb names TRBD2, which stays unverified in the absence of DNA. The CDR3 runs to 15 residues. Germline CDR1 and CDR2: SGHRS and YFSETQ.

This rearrangement joins TRBV27 to TRBJ2-7; lacking DNA, the TRBD2 call made by TCRdb goes unchecked. The CDR3 length is 14 residues. Germline V CDR1 and CDR2: MNHEY, SMNVEV (reference sequence). The CDR3 here is CASSLGTSGKEQYF.

This chain connects TRBV7-7 to TRBJ1-4. The CDR3 totals 15 residues. The germline CDR1 and CDR2 sequences are SSHAT and FNYEAQ (reference sequence). This chain's CDR3 is CASSPGPSTNEKLFF.

The chain links TRBV19 to TRBJ2-1; TCRdb picks TRBD2, but there is no DNA to check that call. Germline-derived CDR1 and CDR2 are LNHDA and SQIVND (reference sequence). This CDR3 has 14 residues. CDR3 residues: CASSNSGSFNEQFF.

The rearrangement uses TRBV2 and TRBJ2-1; the D call of TRBD1 rests on TCRdb alone, since no DNA is present to check it. Germline CDR1 is SNHLY and CDR2 is FYNNEI. The CDR3 is made up of 15 amino acids. The CDR3 is CASSPSLLDSPRQFF.

The rearrangement uses TRBV11-2 and TRBJ2-2; TCRdb's assignment of TRBD2 cannot be checked, as there is no DNA. The germline V gene has CDR1 SGHAT and CDR2 FQNNGV. CDR3 size: 16 residues. CDR3: CASSLLAGGWTGELFF. The whole variable domain, filled in from reference TRBV11-2 and TRBJ2-2, reads EAGVAQSPRYKIIEKRQSVAFWCNPISGHATLYWYQQILGQGPKLLIQFQNNGVVDDSQLPKDRFSAERLKGVDSTLKIQPAKLEDSAVYLCASSLLAGGWTGELFFGEGSRLTVL.

The chain couples TRBV11-2 to TRBJ2-7; absent DNA, TCRdb's TRBD1 call cannot be checked. CDR1 and CDR2 (germline): SGHAT, FQNNGV. This CDR3 spans 18 amino acids. The CDR3 sequence: CASSLENLGTGKRNEQYF.

The CDR3 protein is CASSSPGHSRETQYF. The chain carries TRBV7-9 and TRBJ2-5; no DNA is available, so the TRBD1 call from TCRdb remains unchecked. Germline CDR1 SEHNR, CDR2 FQNEAQ (reference sequence). The CDR3 spans 15 residues.

The V gene is TRBV12-3 or TRBV12-4, the J gene TRBJ2-3. The CDR3 totals 15 residues. The CDR3 protein is CASSLPSGVTDTQYF.

The chain is built from TRBV7-8 and TRBJ1-1; TCRdb picks TRBD1, but there is no DNA to check that call. Germline V CDR1 and CDR2: SGHVS, FQNEAQ. The CDR3 is 16 amino acids. The CDR3: CASSLGAGTGGTEAFF.